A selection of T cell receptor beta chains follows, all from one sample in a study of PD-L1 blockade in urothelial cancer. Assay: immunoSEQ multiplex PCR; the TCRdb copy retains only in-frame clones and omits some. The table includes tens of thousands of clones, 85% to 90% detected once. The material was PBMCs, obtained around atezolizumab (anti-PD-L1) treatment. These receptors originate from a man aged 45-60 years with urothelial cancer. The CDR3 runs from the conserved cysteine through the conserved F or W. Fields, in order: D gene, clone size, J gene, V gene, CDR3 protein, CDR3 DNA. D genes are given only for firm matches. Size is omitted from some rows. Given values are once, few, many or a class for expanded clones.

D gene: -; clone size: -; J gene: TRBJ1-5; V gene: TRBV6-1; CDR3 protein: CASSDVITYREMDNQPQHF; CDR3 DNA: TGTGCCAGCAGTGACGTCATTACCTACAGGGAAATGGACAATCAGCCCCAGCATTTT
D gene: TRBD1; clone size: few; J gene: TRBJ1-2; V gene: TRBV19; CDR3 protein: CASRARGDLYGYTF; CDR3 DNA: TGTGCCAGTAGGGCCAGGGGGGACCTCTATGGCTACACCTTC
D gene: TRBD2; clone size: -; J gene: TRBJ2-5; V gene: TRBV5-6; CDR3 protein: CASSSGGEGTQYF; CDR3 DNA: TGTGCCAGCAGCTCGGGGGGGGAAGGGACCCAGTACTTC
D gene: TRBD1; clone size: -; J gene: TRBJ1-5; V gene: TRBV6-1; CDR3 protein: CASSKGQGWYQPQHF; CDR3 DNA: TGTGCCAGTTCAAAAGGACAGGGATGGTATCAGCCCCAGCATTTT
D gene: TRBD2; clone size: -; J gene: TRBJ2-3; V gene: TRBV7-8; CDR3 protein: CASSPRLAGAPDTQYF; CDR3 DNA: TGTGCCAGCAGCCCTCGACTAGCGGGGGCCCCAGATACGCAGTATTTT
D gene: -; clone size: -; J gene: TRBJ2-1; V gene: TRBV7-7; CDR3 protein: CASSLTQGFNEQFF; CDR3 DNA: TGTGCTAGCAGCTTAACGCAGGGATTCAATGAGCAGTTCTTC
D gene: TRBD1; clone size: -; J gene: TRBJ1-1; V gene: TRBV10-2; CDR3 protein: CASRGTGDGMTEAFF; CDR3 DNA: TGCGCCAGCAGGGGGACAGGGGATGGGATGACTGAAGCTTTCTTT
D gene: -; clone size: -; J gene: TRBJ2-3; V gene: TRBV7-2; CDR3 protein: CASSLGVRGSSTDTQYF; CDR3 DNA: TGTGCCAGCAGCTTAGGGGTTCGCGGGTCAAGCACAGATACGCAGTATTTT
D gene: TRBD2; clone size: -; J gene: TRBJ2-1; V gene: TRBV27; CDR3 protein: CASRSVVGLAGGIYNEQFF; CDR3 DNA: TGTGCCAGCCGATCCGTAGTCGGACTAGCGGGAGGGATCTACAATGAGCAGTTCTTC
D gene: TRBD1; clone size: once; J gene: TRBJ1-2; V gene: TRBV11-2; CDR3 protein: CASSLVTGVGYTF; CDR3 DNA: TGTGCCAGCAGCTTAGTCACAGGGGTTGGCTACACCTTC
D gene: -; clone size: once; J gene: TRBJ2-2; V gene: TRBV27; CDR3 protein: CASRPPPWGARGTGELFF; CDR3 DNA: TGTGCCAGCAGACCGCCACCCTGGGGCGCCCGTGGCACCGGGGAGCTGTTTTTT
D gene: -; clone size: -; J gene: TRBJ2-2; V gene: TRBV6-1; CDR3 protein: CASSDSRVGGELFF; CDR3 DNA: TGTGCCAGCAGTGACTCCAGGGTTGGCGGGGAGCTGTTTTTT
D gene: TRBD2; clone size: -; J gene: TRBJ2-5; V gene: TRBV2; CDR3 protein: CASSGTSGPFQETQYF; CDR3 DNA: TGTGCCAGCAGTGGGACTAGCGGGCCATTCCAAGAGACCCAGTACTTC
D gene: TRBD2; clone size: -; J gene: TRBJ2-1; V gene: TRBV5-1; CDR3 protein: CASSSEGTSQNEQFF; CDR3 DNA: TGCGCCAGCAGTTCGGAGGGGACTAGTCAGAATGAGCAGTTCTTC
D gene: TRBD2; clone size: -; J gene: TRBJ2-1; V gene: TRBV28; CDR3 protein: CASSSPGLANNEQFF; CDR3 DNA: TGTGCCAGCAGTAGTCCGGGACTAGCGAACAATGAGCAGTTCTTC
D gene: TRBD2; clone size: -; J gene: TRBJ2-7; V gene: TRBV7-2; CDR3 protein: CASSQTSGNNYEQYF; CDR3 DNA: TGTGCCAGCAGCCAAACTAGCGGGAATAACTACGAGCAGTACTTC
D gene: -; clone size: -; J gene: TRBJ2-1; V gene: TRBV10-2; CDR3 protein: CASSGGGSNEQFF; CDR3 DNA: TGCGCCAGCAGTGGTGGGGGGTCCAATGAGCAGTTCTTC
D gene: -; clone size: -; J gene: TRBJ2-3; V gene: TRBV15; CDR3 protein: CATSPGTDTQYF; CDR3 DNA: TGTGCCACCAGCCCGGGCACAGATACGCAGTATTTT
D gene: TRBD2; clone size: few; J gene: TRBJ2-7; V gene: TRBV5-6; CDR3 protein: CASSQGLVTYEQYF; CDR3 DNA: TGTGCCAGCAGCCAAGGACTAGTAACCTACGAGCAGTACTTC
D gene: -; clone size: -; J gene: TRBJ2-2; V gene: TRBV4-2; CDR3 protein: CASSPKTPGPANTGELFF; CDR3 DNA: TGTGCCAGCAGCCCCAAGACACCAGGCCCGGCGAACACCGGGGAGCTGTTTTTT
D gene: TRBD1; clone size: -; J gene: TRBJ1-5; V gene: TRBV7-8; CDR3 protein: CASSPRTTGAAWNQPQHF; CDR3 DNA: TGTGCCAGCAGCCCCCGAACGACAGGGGCGGCGTGGAATCAGCCCCAGCATTTT
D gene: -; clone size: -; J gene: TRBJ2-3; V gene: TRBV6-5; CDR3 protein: CASSYSSAGGTDTQYF; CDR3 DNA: TGTGCCAGCAGTTACTCCTCAGCGGGCGGCACAGATACGCAGTATTTT
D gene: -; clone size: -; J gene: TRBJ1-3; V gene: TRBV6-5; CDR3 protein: CASSPIRAGNTIYF; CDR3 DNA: TGTGCCAGCAGCCCCATCAGGGCTGGAAACACCATATATTTT
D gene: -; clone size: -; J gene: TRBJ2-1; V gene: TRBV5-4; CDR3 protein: CASSLASFKGSSYNEQFF; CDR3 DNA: TGTGCCAGCAGCTTGGCTAGCTTTAAAGGCAGCTCCTACAATGAGCAGTTCTTC
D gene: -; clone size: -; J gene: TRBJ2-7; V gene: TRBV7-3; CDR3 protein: CASSLNGADSYEQYF; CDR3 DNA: TGTGCCAGCAGCTTAAATGGGGCAGATTCCTACGAGCAGTACTTC
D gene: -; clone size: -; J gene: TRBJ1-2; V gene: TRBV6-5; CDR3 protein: CASTDTQGLHGYTF; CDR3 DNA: TGTGCCAGCACCGACACGCAGGGTCTACACGGCTACACCTTC
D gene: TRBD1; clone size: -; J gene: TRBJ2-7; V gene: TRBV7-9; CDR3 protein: CASSQTGGVYEQYF; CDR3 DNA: TGTGCCAGCAGCCAGACAGGGGGGGTTTACGAGCAGTACTTC
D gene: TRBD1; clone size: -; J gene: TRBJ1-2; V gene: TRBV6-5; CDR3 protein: CASSDRVGDGYTF; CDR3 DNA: TGTGCCAGCAGTGACAGGGTAGGGGATGGCTACACCTTC
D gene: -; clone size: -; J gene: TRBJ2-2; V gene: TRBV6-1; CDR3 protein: CASSEQGNTGELFF; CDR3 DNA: TGTGCCAGCAGCGAACAGGGTAACACCGGGGAGCTGTTTTTT
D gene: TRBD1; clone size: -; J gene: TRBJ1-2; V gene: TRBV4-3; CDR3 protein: CASSQGTGGAYGYTF; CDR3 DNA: TGCGCCAGCAGCCAAGGGACAGGGGGCGCCTATGGCTACACCTTC
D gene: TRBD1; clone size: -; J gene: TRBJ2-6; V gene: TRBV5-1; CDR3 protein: CASSPRLYRDRGSGANVLTF; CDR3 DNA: TGCGCCAGCAGCCCTAGACTCTACCGGGACAGGGGATCTGGGGCCAACGTCCTGACTTTC
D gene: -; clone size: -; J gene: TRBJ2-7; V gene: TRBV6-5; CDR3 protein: CASSYGWGGASYEQYF; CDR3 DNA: TGTGCCAGCAGTTACGGCTGGGGCGGAGCCTCCTACGAGCAGTACTTC
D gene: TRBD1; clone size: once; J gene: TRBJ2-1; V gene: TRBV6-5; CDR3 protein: CASRYSRDSGEQFF; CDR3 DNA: TGTGCCAGCAGGTATTCCCGGGACAGCGGTGAGCAGTTCTTC
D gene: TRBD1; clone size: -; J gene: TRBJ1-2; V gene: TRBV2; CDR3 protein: CASSGTGFYGYTF; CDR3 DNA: TGTGCCAGCAGCGGGACAGGCTTCTATGGCTACACCTTC
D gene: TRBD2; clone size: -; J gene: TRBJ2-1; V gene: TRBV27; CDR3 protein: CASSLLAGEPYNEQFF; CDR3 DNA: TGTGCCAGCAGTCTACTAGCGGGAGAACCCTACAATGAGCAGTTCTTC
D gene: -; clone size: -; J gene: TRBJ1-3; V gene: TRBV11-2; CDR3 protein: CASSPPGGARGNTIYF; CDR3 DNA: TGTGCCAGCAGCCCCCCGGGAGGTGCCCGTGGGAACACCATATATTTT
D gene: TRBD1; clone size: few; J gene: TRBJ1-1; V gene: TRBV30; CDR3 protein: CAWSDGTGNTEAFF; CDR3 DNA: TGTGCCTGGAGCGACGGGACAGGGAACACTGAAGCTTTCTTT
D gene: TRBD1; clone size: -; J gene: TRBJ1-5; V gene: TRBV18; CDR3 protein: CASSPRGQSNQPQHF; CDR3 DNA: TGTGCCAGCTCACCAAGGGGGCAGAGCAATCAGCCCCAGCATTTT
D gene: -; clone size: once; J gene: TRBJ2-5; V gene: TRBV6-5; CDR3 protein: CASSYGLQETQYF; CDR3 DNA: TGTGCCAGCAGTTACGGCTTGCAAGAGACCCAGTACTTC
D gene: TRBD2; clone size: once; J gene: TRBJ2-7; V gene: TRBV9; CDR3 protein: CASSPRTSSYEQYF; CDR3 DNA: TGTGCCAGCAGCCCCCGGACTAGTTCCTACGAGCAGTACTTC
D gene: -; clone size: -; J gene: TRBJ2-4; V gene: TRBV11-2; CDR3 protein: CASSLEAGRQNIQYF; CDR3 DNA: TGTGCCAGCAGCTTAGAGGCGGGCCGGCAAAACATTCAGTACTTC
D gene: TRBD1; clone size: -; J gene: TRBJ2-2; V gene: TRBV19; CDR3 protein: CASSIADRGGGELFF; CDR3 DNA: TGTGCCAGTAGTATAGCGGACAGGGGAGGAGGGGAGCTGTTTTTT
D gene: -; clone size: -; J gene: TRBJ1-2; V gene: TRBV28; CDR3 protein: CASTPPGYGYTF; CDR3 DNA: TGTGCCAGCACCCCCCCCGGCTATGGCTACACCTTC
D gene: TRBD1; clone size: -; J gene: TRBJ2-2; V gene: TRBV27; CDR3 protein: CASSKTGGASGELFF; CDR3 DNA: TGTGCCAGCAGTAAAACAGGGGGCGCGTCCGGGGAGCTGTTTTTT
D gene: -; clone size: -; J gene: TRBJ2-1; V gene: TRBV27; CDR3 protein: CASSLTGVHEQFF; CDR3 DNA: TGTGCCAGCAGTTTGACAGGTGTCCATGAGCAGTTCTTC
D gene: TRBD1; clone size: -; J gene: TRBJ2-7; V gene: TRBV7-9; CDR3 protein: CASSLQGQGAYEQYF; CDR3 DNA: TGTGCCAGCAGCCTTCAGGGACAGGGGGCCTACGAGCAGTACTTC
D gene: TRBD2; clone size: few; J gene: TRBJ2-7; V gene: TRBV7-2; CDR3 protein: CASSSPAGGPREQYF; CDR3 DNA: TGTGCCAGCAGCTCCCCGGCGGGGGGGCCGAGGGAGCAGTACTTC
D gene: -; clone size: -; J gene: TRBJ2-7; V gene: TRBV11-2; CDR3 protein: CASSLIPSGTYEQYF; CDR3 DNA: TGTGCCAGCAGCTTAATCCCCTCAGGGACCTACGAGCAGTACTTC
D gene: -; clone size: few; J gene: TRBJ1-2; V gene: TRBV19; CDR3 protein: CASRSTGPTYGYTF; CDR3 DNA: TGTGCCAGTAGGTCGACAGGACCCACCTATGGCTACACCTTC
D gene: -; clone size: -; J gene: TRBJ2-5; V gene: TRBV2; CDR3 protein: CASSERGGPKETQYF; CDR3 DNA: TGTGCCAGCAGTGAACGAGGCGGTCCCAAAGAGACCCAGTACTTC
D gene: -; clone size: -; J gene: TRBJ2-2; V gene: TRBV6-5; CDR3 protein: CASGPGGFNTGELFF; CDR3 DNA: TGTGCCAGCGGACCCGGAGGCTTTAACACCGGGGAGCTGTTTTTT
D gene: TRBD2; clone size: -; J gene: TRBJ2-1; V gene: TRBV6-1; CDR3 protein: CASSEARGKQFF; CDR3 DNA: TGTGCCAGCAGTGAAGCGCGGGGGAAGCAGTTCTTC
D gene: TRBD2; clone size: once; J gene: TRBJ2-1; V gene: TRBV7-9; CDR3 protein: CASSHRTSGGWNEQFF; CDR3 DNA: TGTGCCAGCAGCCATCGGACTAGCGGGGGGTGGAATGAGCAGTTCTTC
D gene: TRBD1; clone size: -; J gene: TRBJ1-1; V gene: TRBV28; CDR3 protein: CASSQPDRAEAFF; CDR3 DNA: TGTGCCAGCAGCCAACCTGACAGGGCTGAAGCTTTCTTT